This entry concerns a single TCR beta chain. Cohort 3 donors were reported recovered after two negative PCRs, clearance, or symptom resolution. The authors' processing: Amplifying reference gene primers gave estimates of nucleated cell counts. The repertoire was sequenced with immunoSEQ multiplex PCR; TCRdb's copy has only in-frame clones and lacks some. The DNA gave D and trimming, while V, J and clone size come from that table. In the table there are just over 300,000 clones, approximately 90% of which are singletons. This sample stems from a study of blood T cell repertoires in COVID-19. Background on the study: In each case, the material was cDNA or gDNA derived from T cells, B-cell-depleted T cells, or PBMCs.

This CDR3 region has 16 residues. V was trimmed by 4 bases and J by 2 bases, leaving 14 bases between them. Germline-derived CDR1 and CDR2 are SGHAT and FQNNGV. This TCR was recovered from a woman younger than 35 who had recovered from COVID-19. The rearrangement uses TRBV11-2 and TRBJ1-4, with TRBD1 as a possible D gene (6 bases). Sequenced: PBMCs or T cells enriched from blood (not recorded which). CDR3 sequence (DNA): TGTGCCAGCAGCTACCTCGGGGACACCACTAATGAAAAACTGTTTTTT. Translating gives CASSYLGDTTNEKLFF.